This TCR beta chain emerged from a study of blood T cell repertoires in COVID-19. In the study overall: Samples of COVID-19 (acute and convalescent) were obtained from the United States, Italy and Spain.

Symptom resolution, clearance, or two negative PCRs marked donors in Cohort 3 as recovered. The germline V gene encodes CDR1 LGHDT and CDR2 YNNKEL (reference sequence). The CDR3 covers 15 residues. Trimming cost V 1 base and J 7 bases, with 17 bases left between them. Profiling relied on immunoSEQ multiplex PCR, and the TCRdb table lists in-frame clones only, not all of them. The data contain more than 350,000 clones, around nine tenths of them singletons. The rearrangement uses TRBV3-1 (or the pseudogene TRBV3-2) and TRBJ2-7; a weak D match, TRBD2 (6 bases). This sequence was found in a woman between 45 and 65 years old who had recovered from COVID-19. The sample was PBMCs or T cells enriched from blood (not recorded which). The CDR3 reads CASSQGAGPSAEQYF. The CDR3 DNA follows: TGTGCCAGCAGCCAAGGTGCGGGACCCTCGGCGGAGCAGTACTTC.